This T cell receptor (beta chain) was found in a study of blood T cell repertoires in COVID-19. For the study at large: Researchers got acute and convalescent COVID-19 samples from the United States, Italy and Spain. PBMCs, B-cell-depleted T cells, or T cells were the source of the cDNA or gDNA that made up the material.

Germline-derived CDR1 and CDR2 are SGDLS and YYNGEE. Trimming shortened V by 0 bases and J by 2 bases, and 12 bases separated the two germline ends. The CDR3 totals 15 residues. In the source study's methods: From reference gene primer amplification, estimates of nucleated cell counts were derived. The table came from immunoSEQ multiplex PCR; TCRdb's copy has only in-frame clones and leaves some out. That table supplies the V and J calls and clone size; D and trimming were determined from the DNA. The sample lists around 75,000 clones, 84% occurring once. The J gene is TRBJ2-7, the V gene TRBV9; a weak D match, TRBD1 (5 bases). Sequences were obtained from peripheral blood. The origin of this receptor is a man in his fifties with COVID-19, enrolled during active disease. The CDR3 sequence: CASSVDLQVPYEQYF. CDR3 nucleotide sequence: TGTGCCAGCAGCGTAGACTTACAGGTACCCTACGAGCAGTACTTC.